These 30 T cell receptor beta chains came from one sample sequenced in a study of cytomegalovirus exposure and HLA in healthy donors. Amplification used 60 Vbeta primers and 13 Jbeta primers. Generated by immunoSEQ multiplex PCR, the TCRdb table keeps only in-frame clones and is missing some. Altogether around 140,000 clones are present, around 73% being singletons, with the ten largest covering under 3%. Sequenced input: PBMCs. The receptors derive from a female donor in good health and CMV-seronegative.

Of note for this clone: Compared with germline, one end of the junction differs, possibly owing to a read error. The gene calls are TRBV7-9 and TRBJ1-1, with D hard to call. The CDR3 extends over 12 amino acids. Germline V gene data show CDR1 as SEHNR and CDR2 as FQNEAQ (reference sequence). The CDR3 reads CSSTSAGTEAFF. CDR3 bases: TGTTCCAGCACCTCCGCAGGAACTGAAGCTTTCTTT.

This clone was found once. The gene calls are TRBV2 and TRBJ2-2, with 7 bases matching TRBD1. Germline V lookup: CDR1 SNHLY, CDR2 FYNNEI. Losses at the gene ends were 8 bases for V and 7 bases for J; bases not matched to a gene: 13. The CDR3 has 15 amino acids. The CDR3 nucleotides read TGTGCCAGCGAATCTCTAGGACAGGTTAACGGGGAGCTGTTTTTT. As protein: CASESLGQVNGELFF.

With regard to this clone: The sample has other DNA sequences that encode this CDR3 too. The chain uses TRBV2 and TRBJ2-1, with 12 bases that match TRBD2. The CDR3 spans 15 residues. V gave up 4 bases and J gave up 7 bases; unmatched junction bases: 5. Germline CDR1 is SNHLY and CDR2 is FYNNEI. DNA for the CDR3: TGTGCCAGCAGTGGACTAGCGGGAGTCGGTAATGAGCAGTTCTTC. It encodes CASSGLAGVGNEQFF.

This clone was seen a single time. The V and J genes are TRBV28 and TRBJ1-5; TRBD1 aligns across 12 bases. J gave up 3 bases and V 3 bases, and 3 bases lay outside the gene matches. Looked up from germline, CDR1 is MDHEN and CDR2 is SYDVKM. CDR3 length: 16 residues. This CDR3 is CASSLRDRGLNQPQHF. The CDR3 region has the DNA TGTGCCAGCAGTTTGCGGGACAGGGGGCTCAATCAGCCCCAGCATTTT.

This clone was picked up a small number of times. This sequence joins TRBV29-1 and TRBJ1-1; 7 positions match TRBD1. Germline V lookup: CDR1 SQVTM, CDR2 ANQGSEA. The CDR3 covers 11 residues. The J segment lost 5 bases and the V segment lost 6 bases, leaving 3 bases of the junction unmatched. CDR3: CSVSRGTEAFF. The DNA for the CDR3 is TGCAGCGTCTCCAGGGGGACTGAAGCTTTCTTT.

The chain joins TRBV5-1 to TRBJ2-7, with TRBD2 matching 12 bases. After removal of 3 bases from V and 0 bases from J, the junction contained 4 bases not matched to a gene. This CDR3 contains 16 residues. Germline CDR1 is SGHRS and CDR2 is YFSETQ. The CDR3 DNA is TGCGCCAGCAGCTCAACTAGCGGGAGGTCCTCCTACGAGCAGTACTTC. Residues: CASSSTSGRSSYEQYF.

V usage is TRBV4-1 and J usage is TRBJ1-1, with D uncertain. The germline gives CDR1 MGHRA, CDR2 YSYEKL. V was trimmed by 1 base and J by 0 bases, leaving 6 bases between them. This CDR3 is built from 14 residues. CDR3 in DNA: TGCGCCAGCAGCCAAGGTCCCATGAACACTGAAGCTTTCTTT. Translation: CASSQGPMNTEAFF.

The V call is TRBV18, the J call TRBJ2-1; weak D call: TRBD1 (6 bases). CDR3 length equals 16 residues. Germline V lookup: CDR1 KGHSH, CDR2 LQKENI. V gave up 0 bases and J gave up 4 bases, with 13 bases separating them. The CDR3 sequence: CASSPPRLGGYNEQFF. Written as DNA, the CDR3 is TGTGCCAGCTCACCACCCCGGCTAGGGGGTTACAATGAGCAGTTCTTC.

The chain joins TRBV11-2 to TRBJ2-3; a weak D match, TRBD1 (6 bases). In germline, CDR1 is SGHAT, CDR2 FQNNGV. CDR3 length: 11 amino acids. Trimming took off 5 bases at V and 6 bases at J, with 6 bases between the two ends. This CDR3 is CASSQGDTQYF. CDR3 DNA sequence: TGTGCCAGCAGCCAGGGGGATACGCAGTATTTT.

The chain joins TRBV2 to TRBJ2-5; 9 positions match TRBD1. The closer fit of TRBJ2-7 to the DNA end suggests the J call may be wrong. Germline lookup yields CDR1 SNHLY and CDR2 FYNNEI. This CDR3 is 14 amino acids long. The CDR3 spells CASTNRDRVGEQYF. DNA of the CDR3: TGTGCCAGTACCAACCGGGACAGGGTAGGCGAGCAGTACTTC.

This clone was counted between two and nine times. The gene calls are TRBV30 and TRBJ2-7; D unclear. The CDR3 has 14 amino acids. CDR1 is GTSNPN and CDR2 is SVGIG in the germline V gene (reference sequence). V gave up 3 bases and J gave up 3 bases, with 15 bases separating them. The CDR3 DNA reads TGTGCCTGGAGGAATTCAGATATCGTCTACGAGCAGTACTTC. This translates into CAWRNSDIVYEQYF.

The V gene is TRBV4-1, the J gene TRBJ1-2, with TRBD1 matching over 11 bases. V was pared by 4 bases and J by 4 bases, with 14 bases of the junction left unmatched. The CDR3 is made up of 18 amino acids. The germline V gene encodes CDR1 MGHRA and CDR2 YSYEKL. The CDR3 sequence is CASSRLFGQGAGSYGYTF. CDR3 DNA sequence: TGCGCCAGCAGCCGATTGTTTGGACAGGGGGCCGGGAGCTATGGCTACACCTTC.

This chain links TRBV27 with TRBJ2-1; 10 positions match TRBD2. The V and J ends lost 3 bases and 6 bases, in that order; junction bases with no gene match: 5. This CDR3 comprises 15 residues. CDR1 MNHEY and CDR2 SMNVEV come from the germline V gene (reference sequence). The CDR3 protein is CASSLVSGRINEQFF. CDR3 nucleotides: TGTGCCAGCAGTTTGGTTAGCGGGAGGATCAATGAGCAGTTCTTC.

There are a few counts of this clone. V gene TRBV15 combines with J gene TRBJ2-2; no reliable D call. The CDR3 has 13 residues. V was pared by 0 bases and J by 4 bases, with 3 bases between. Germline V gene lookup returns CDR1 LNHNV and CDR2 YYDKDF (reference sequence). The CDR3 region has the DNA TGTGCCACCAGCAGAGATCGCACCGGGGAGCTGTTTTTT. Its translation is CATSRDRTGELFF.

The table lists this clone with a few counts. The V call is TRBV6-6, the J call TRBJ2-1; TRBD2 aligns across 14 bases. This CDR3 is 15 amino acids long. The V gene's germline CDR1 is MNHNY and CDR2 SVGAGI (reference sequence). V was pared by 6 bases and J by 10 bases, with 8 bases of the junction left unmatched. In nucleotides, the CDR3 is TGTGCCAGCAGCGTTTGGGGACTAGCGGGGGAGGAGCAGTTCTTC. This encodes CASSVWGLAGEEQFF.

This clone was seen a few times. The CDR3 bases are TGTGCCAGCAGCGGTGGGGGCGGCGCGGTGGAATACGAGCAGTACTTC. It is translated as CASSGGGGAVEYEQYF. J is TRBJ2-7 and V is TRBV9, with a possible D match to TRBD1 (6 bases). This CDR3 comprises 16 residues. The V and J ends lost 3 bases and 4 bases respectively, with 20 bases between them. Germline loops: CDR1 SGDLS, CDR2 YYNGEE. The variable domain in full, with the rest retrieved from reference TRBV9 and TRBJ2-7, is DSGVTQTPKHLITATGQRVTLRCSPRSGDLSVYWYQQSLDQGLQFLIQYYNGEERAKGNILERFSAQQFPDLHSELNLSSLELGDSALYFCASSGGGGAVEYEQYFGPGTRLTVT.

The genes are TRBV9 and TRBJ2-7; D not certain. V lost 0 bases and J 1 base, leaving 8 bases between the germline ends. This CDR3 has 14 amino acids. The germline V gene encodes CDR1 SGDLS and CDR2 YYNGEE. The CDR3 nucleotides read TGTGCCAGCAGCGTAGAAGACAAGTCCTACGAGCAGTACTTC. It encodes CASSVEDKSYEQYF.

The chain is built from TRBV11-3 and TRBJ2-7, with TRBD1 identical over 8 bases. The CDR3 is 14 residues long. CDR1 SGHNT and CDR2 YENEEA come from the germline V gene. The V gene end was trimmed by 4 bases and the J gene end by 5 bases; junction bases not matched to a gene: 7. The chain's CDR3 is CASSSGTGGDEQYF. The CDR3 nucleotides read TGTGCCAGCAGCTCGGGGACAGGAGGGGACGAGCAGTACTTC.

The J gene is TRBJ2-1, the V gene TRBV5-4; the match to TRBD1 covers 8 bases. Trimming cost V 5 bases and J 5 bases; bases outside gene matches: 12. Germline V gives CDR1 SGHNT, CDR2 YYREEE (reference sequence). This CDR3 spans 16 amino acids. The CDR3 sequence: CASSFKTGDFDNEQFF. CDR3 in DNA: TGTGCCAGCAGTTTCAAGACAGGGGACTTCGACAATGAGCAGTTCTTC.

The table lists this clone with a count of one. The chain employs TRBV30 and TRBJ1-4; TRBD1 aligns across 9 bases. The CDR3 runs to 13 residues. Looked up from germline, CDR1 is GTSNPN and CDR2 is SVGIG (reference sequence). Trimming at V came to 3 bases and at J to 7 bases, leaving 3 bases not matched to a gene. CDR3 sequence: CAWSAGQGEKLFF. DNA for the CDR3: TGTGCCTGGAGCGCGGGACAGGGTGAAAAACTGTTTTTT.

The CDR3 here is CASSYSSWAGNSYNSPLHF. In nucleotides, the CDR3 is TGTGCCAGCAGCTATTCAAGTTGGGCAGGGAATTCCTATAATTCACCCCTCCACTTT. The rearrangement joins TRBV7-2 to TRBJ1-6; D is possibly TRBD1 (5 bases). Germline-derived CDR1 and CDR2 are SGHTA and FQGNSA. This CDR3 contains 19 residues. Between the trimmed V and J ends, which lost 4 bases and 1 base, there was a span of 20 bases.

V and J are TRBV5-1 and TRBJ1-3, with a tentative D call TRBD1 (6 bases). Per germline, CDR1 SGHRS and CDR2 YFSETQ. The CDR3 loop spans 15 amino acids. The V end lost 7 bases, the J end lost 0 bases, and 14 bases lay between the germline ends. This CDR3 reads CASGVDSTSGNTIYF. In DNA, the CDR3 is TGCGCCAGCGGTGTGGACAGCACCTCTGGAAACACCATATATTTT.

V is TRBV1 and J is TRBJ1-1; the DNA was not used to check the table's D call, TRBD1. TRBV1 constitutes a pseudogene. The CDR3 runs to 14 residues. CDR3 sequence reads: CTSPPRQGNTEAFF. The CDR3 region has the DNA TGCACCAGCCCTCCCCGACAGGGGAACACTGAAGCTTTCTTT.

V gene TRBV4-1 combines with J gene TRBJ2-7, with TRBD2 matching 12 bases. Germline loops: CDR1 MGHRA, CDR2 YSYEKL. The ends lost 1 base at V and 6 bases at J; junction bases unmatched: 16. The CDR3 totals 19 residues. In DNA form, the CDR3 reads TGCGCCAGCAGCCAAGCTGGACTAGCGGGGCTCCCCCCCGGAGCCGAGCAGTACTTC. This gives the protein CASSQAGLAGLPPGAEQYF.

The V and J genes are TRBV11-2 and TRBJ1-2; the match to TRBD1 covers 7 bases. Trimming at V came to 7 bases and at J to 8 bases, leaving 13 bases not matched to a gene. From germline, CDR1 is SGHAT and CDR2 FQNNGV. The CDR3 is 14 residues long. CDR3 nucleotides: TGTGCCAGCACCCAGGGGGTCAGGGGCAGAGGCTACACCTTC. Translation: CASTQGVRGRGYTF.

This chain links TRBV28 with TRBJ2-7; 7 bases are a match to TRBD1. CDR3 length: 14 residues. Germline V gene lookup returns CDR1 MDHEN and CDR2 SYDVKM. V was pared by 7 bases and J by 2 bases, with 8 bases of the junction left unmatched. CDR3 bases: TGTGCCAGCACCGAGACAGGGCTTCCCTACGAGCAGTACTTC. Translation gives CASTETGLPYEQYF.

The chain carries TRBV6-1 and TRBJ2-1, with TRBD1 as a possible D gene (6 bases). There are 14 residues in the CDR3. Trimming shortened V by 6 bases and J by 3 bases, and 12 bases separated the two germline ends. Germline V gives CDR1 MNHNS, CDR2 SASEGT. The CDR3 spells CASRITGIYNEQFF. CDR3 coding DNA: TGTGCCAGCAGGATCACAGGGATCTACAATGAGCAGTTCTTC.

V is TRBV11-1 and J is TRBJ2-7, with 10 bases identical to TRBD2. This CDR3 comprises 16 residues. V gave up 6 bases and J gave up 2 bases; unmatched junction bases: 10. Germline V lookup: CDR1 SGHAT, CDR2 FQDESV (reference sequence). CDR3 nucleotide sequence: TGTGCCAGCAGTCCCCGGACTAGCGGACGCCCCTACGAGCAGTACTTC. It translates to CASSPRTSGRPYEQYF.

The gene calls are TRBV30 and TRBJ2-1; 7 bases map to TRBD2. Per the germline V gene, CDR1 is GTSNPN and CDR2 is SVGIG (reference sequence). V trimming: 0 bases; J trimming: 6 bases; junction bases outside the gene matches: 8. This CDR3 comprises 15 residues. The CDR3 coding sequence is TGTGCCTGGAGTGTATTGGGCCTAGCGGCCAATGAGCAGTTCTTC. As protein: CAWSVLGLAANEQFF. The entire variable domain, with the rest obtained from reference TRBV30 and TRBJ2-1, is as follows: SQTIHQWPATLVQPVGSPLSLECTVEGTSNPNLYWYRQAAGRGLQLLFYSVGIGQISSEVPQNLSASRPQDRQFILSSKKLLLSDSGFYLCAWSVLGLAANEQFFGPGTRLTVL.

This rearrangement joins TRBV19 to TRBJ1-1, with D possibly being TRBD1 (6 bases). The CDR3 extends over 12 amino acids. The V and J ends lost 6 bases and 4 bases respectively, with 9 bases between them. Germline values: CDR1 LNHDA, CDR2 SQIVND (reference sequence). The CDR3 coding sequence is TGTGCCAGTAGGAAAGGGGGCACTGAAGCTTTCTTT. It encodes CASRKGGTEAFF.